The 31 T cell receptor beta chains below come from one sample, sequenced in a study of T cell responses to AZD1222 COVID-19 vaccine. Here immunoSEQ multiplex PCR was the method, and the copy in TCRdb shows in-frame clones only, minus some. The sample has more than 110,000 clones; roughly 89% are singletons. Sequenced material: peripheral blood, taken on day 0 of AZD1222 vaccination. Receptors originate from an adult in good health.

This chain joins TRBV6-5 and TRBJ1-3; 11 nucleotides agree with TRBD1. The CDR3 has 15 residues. The trim removed 6 bases at V and 0 bases at J, leaving 1 base unmatched. The germline V gene has CDR1 MNHEY and CDR2 SVGAGI. CDR3 loop: CASRGQGVSGNTIYF. CDR3 sequence (DNA): TGTGCCAGCAGGGGACAGGGGGTCTCTGGAAACACCATATATTTT.

This chain links TRBV18 with TRBJ1-1; D not certain. Germline V gives CDR1 KGHSH, CDR2 LQKENI. Trimming shortened V by 2 bases and J by 0 bases, and 10 bases separated the two germline ends. CDR3 length: 15 residues. The CDR3 DNA is TGTGCCAGCTCACCAACCCGGGTCATGAACACTGAAGCTTTCTTT. Translated, it gives CASSPTRVMNTEAFF.

J is TRBJ1-1 and V is TRBV19; D ambiguous. This CDR3 spans 13 amino acids. Germline-derived CDR1 and CDR2 are LNHDA and SQIVND (reference sequence). V dropped 1 base and J dropped 7 bases, with 10 bases sitting between them. The CDR3 DNA follows: TGTGCCAGTAGTATAGGAGAGGGAGATGAAGCTTTCTTT. Translation gives CASSIGEGDEAFF.

This clone is a singleton in its sample. The chain uses TRBV20-1 and TRBJ1-2, with 12 bases fitting TRBD1. The CDR3 has 16 residues. V lost 3 bases, J lost 7 bases, and 12 bases stayed unmatched. Per germline, CDR1 DFQATT and CDR2 SNEGSKA (reference sequence). CDR3 bases: TGCAGTGCTAGTTCCACTGGGACAGGGGGCTTCGGTGGCTACACCTTC. It is translated as CSASSTGTGGFGGYTF.

The chain combines TRBV19 with TRBJ2-1; 10 bases line up with TRBD2. Trimming took 5 bases from V and 0 from J; bases not matched to a gene: 4. Germline CDR1 and CDR2: LNHDA and SQIVND (reference sequence). CDR3 length: 16 amino acids. In DNA, the CDR3 is TGTGCCAGTAGTGGGGGACTAGCGCTCTCCTACAATGAGCAGTTCTTC. This encodes CASSGGLALSYNEQFF. The full variable domain, its missing parts supplied by reference TRBV19 and TRBJ2-1, is DGGITQSPKYLFRKEGQNVTLSCEQNLNHDAMYWYRQDPGQGLRLIYYSQIVNDFQKGDIAEGYSVSREKKESFPLTVTSAQKNPTAFYLCASSGGLALSYNEQFFGPGTRLTVL.

This clone was recorded a few times. V gene TRBV7-2 combines with J gene TRBJ2-7; 9 positions match TRBD1. The CDR3 loop spans 16 amino acids. J gave up 0 bases and V 4 bases, and 7 bases lay outside the gene matches. In germline, CDR1 is SGHTA, CDR2 FQGNSA. The CDR3 nucleotides read TGTGCCAGCAGCTCCTACGGACAGGGGTTCTCCTACGAGCAGTACTTC. Translation gives CASSSYGQGFSYEQYF. The variable domain in full, completed from reference TRBV7-2 and TRBJ2-7, reads GAGVSQSPSNKVTEKGKDVELRCDPISGHTALYWYRQSLGQGLEFLIYFQGNSAPDKSGLPSDRFSAERTGGSVSTLTIQRTQQEDSAVYLCASSSYGQGFSYEQYFGPGTRLTVT.

The chain recombines TRBV5-1 with TRBJ1-1; possible D gene TRBD1, 5 bases. Germline CDR1 is SGHRS and CDR2 is YFSETQ. The CDR3 contains 16 residues. Trimming removed 1 base from V and 7 bases from J, with 20 bases in between. The CDR3 DNA reads TGCGCCAGCAGCTTGCTGCTCGGCAGGGCGATTGTTGAAGCTTTCTTT. Translation: CASSLLLGRAIVEAFF.

This clone was detected once. This CDR3 reads CASSLASGRPSYEQYF. As DNA, the CDR3 is TGTGCCAGCAGCTTAGCTAGCGGGAGGCCTTCCTACGAGCAGTACTTC. V and J are TRBV11-2 and TRBJ2-7; 11 positions match TRBD2. Germline V gene sequence: CDR1 SGHAT, CDR2 FQNNGV. The length of the CDR3 is 16 residues. V was pared by 1 base and J by 1 base, with 3 bases of the junction left unmatched.

The gene calls are TRBV14 and TRBJ1-4; D ambiguous. This CDR3 contains 14 residues. Germline V CDR1 and CDR2: SGHDN, FVKESK. With 4 bases removed from V and 6 bases from J, the gap between germline ends came to 12 bases. DNA for the CDR3: TGTGCCAGCAGCCCCTTGGGTGTCGATGAAAAACTGTTTTTT. Translating it yields CASSPLGVDEKLFF.

This clone was counted a few times. This CDR3 reads CASSYDRPYGYTF. The CDR3 DNA sequence: TGTGCCAGCAGTTATGACAGGCCCTATGGCTACACCTTC. V usage is TRBV6-2 or TRBV6-3 and J usage is TRBJ1-2; D perhaps matches TRBD1 (6 bases). CDR3 length equals 13 residues. Trimming removed 3 bases from V and 4 bases from J, with 9 bases in between. Germline V gene sequence: CDR1 MNHEY, CDR2 SVGEGT.

V and J are TRBV7-9 and TRBJ2-7, with D uncertain. This CDR3 contains 16 residues. Germline assignment: CDR1 SEHNR and CDR2 FQNEAQ (reference sequence). V lost 4 bases and J 3 bases, leaving 19 bases between the germline ends. The DNA of the CDR3 is TGTGCCAGCAGCTCTTCAGCGCGCCCCGGTTACTACGAGCAGTACTTC. It encodes CASSSSARPGYYEQYF.

This clone turned up a few times. The chain employs TRBV6-5 and TRBJ1-5, with D unresolved. The CDR3 loop spans 12 amino acids. V was trimmed by 9 bases and J by 0 bases, leaving 6 bases between them. Germline V lookup: CDR1 MNHEY, CDR2 SVGAGI. As DNA, the CDR3 is TGTGCCAGTACCTATAGCAATCAGCCCCAGCATTTT. Translated, it gives CASTYSNQPQHF.

The chain combines TRBV27 with TRBJ2-3; 13 bases line up with TRBD2. CDR1 is MNHEY, CDR2 SMNVEV, per germline (reference sequence). The V and J ends lost 2 bases and 4 bases, in that order; junction bases with no gene match: 6. The CDR3 is 17 residues long. The CDR3 region has the DNA TGTGCCAGCAGTTTAGGGACTAGCGGGGAGGGTCCAGATACGCAGTATTTT. Encoded protein: CASSLGTSGEGPDTQYF.

The V and J genes are TRBV4-2 and TRBJ2-3; D gene uncertain. Germline V gives CDR1 LGHNA, CDR2 YNFKEQ. This CDR3 has 15 residues. With 4 bases removed from V and 3 bases from J, the gap between germline ends came to 14 bases. CDR3 sequence (DNA): TGTGCCAGCAGCCTGACCATCCTCGGGACAGATACGCAGTATTTT. It specifies CASSLTILGTDTQYF.

The chain combines TRBV5-1 with TRBJ2-3; D gene unclear. Trimming left V 3 bases short and J 4 bases short, with 9 bases between. This CDR3 is 13 amino acids long. Germline V CDR1 and CDR2: SGHRS, YFSETQ. CDR3 in amino acids: CASSSDGADTQYF. CDR3 in DNA: TGCGCCAGCAGCTCAGATGGAGCAGATACGCAGTATTTT.

The chain joins TRBV25-1 to TRBJ2-1; 8 bases align to TRBD1. V lost 8 bases, J lost 0 bases, and 9 bases stayed unmatched. Germline CDR1 MGHDK, CDR2 SYGVNS. This CDR3 is 16 amino acids long. CDR3 sequence reads: CASSLLTGASYNEQFF. The CDR3 DNA is TGTGCCAGCTCCCTCTTGACAGGGGCCTCCTACAATGAGCAGTTCTTC.

The rearrangement joins TRBV7-3 to TRBJ2-6; TRBD1 is a possible D gene (5 bases). Deletions cut 2 bases from V and 4 bases from J, with 12 bases between. Germline lookup yields CDR1 SGHTA and CDR2 FQGTGA. CDR3 size: 16 residues. This CDR3 reads CASSLGQGSGANVLTF. CDR3 sequence (DNA): TGTGCCAGCAGCTTAGGGCAGGGCTCCGGGGCCAACGTCCTGACTTTC.

A few counts support this clone. This chain links TRBV4-3 with TRBJ2-3; 8 bases fit TRBD2. Germline V gives CDR1 LGHNA, CDR2 YSLEER. J gave up 6 bases and V 5 bases, and 22 bases lay outside the gene matches. The CDR3 covers 19 residues. The CDR3 DNA is TGCGCCAGCAGCAAACCCACCGCCGACCTAGCGGGCCCCGGTGATACGCAGTATTTT. It encodes CASSKPTADLAGPGDTQYF.

In nucleotides, the CDR3 is TGTGCCAGCAGTGGAGGGTCTGGAAACACCATATATTTT. Translating gives CASSGGSGNTIYF. The chain couples TRBV25-1 to TRBJ1-3; D not certain. Looked up from germline, CDR1 is MGHDK and CDR2 is SYGVNS. The CDR3 loop spans 13 amino acids. Trimming cost V 4 bases and J 1 base, with 5 bases left between them. Together with reference TRBV25-1 and TRBJ1-3, the CDR3 gives the full variable domain: EADIYQTPRYLVIGTGKKITLECSQTMGHDKMYWYQQDPGMELHLIHYSYGVNSTEKGDLSSESTVSRIRTEHFPLTLESARPSHTSQYLCASSGGSGNTIYFGEGSWLTVV.

The chain employs TRBV18 and TRBJ1-6; D not certain. Trimming removed 1 base at V and 8 bases at J, with 15 bases between. Looked up from germline, CDR1 is KGHSH and CDR2 is LQKENI. This CDR3 has 16 amino acids. The CDR3 DNA reads as TGTGCCAGCTCACCACTGCCGGGCCTCGGAGATTCACCCCTCCACTTT. Translation gives CASSPLPGLGDSPLHF.

CDR3 in amino acids: CAWSRSGRPYNEQFF. The CDR3 DNA follows: TGTGCCTGGAGTCGAAGCGGGAGGCCGTACAATGAGCAGTTCTTC. The V gene is TRBV30, the J gene TRBJ2-1, with 9 bases identical to TRBD2. The CDR3 runs 15 residues. With 2 bases clipped from V and 4 bases from J, the junction kept 6 bases outside the gene matches. Per the germline V gene, CDR1 is GTSNPN and CDR2 is SVGIG (reference sequence).

This clone was seen only a few times. The CDR3 DNA follows: TGTGCCAGCAGCAAAGTATTGAGGTATGGTTGGGTGGGGGTATTCTACGAGCAGTACTTC. Its translation: CASSKVLRYGWVGVFYEQYF. This chain joins TRBV21-1 and TRBJ2-7. TRBV21-1 is shown as a pseudogene. The CDR3 sequence is 20 residues long.

This sequence joins TRBV6-4 and TRBJ2-3, with 10 bases identical to TRBD1. V was pared by 6 bases and J by 4 bases, with 10 bases of the junction left unmatched. The CDR3 length is 16 residues. Germline V CDR1 and CDR2: MRHNA, SNTAGT. The DNA for the CDR3 is TGTGCCAGCAGCCCCGGGACAGGGGCGCTTTCAGATACGCAGTATTTT. Protein product: CASSPGTGALSDTQYF.

This chain connects TRBV19 to TRBJ1-2; 7 nucleotides align to TRBD1. CDR3 length: 14 amino acids. The trim removed 7 bases at V and 8 bases at J, leaving 13 bases unmatched. The germline V gene has CDR1 LNHDA and CDR2 SQIVND (reference sequence). The CDR3 here is CASMKATGTEGYTF. The CDR3 coding sequence is TGTGCCAGTATGAAAGCGACAGGGACGGAGGGCTACACCTTC.

The CDR3 bases are TGTGCCAGCAGTTTAACGCGCGAGCAGTACTTC. It encodes CASSLTREQYF. This chain links TRBV28 with TRBJ2-7; the D is unclear. Germline lookup yields CDR1 MDHEN and CDR2 SYDVKM. The CDR3 extends over 11 amino acids. With 2 bases removed from V and 6 bases from J, the gap between germline ends came to 5 bases. The whole variable domain, remainder taken from reference TRBV28 and TRBJ2-7, is DVKVTQSSRYLVKRTGEKVFLECVQDMDHENMFWYRQDPGLGLRLIYFSYDVKMKEKGDIPEGYSVSREKKERFSLILESASTNQTSMYLCASSLTREQYFGPGTRLTVT.

The chain joins TRBV5-4 to TRBJ1-1; unclear D gene. V was pared by 0 bases and J by 1 base, with 4 bases between. The germline gives CDR1 SGHNT, CDR2 YYREEE (reference sequence). The CDR3 consists of 13 residues. CDR3 in amino acids: CASSLDKNTEAFF. The CDR3 DNA reads as TGTGCCAGCAGCTTGGACAAGAACACTGAAGCTTTCTTT.

The sample holds one count of this clone. The gene calls are TRBV10-1 and TRBJ2-7, with D perhaps matching TRBD1 (5 bases). The CDR3 is made up of 16 amino acids. The germline CDR1 and CDR2 sequences are WNHNN and SYGVQD (reference sequence). The ends were cut back, 3 bases at V and 2 bases at J, with 17 bases in the middle. The CDR3 is CASSEVDGAGAYEQYF. In DNA, the CDR3 is TGCGCCAGCAGTGAAGTCGATGGGGCAGGAGCCTACGAGCAGTACTTC.

This chain uses TRBV30 with TRBJ1-1; maybe TRBD1 (6 bases). The CDR3 consists of 13 residues. V was clipped by 5 bases and J by 1 base, with 11 bases between them. Germline V gene sequence: CDR1 GTSNPN, CDR2 SVGIG (reference sequence). The CDR3 sequence: CAWAGQSNTEAFF. For the CDR3, the DNA is TGTGCCTGGGCTGGACAGTCGAACACTGAAGCTTTCTTT.

This chain uses TRBV5-1 with TRBJ1-1; 8 bases line up with TRBD1. V shed 2 bases, J shed 1 base, and the junction held 4 bases outside the gene matches. The length of the CDR3 is 15 residues. Germline V gene data show CDR1 as SGHRS and CDR2 as YFSETQ. In DNA form, the CDR3 reads TGCGCCAGCAGCTTCCCGGACAGGGCGAACACTGAAGCTTTCTTT. It encodes CASSFPDRANTEAFF.

This chain joins TRBV19 and TRBJ2-1; 7 nucleotides line up with TRBD2. The CDR3 runs 17 residues. CDR1 and CDR2 from the germline V gene are LNHDA and SQIVND (reference sequence). V dropped 3 bases and J dropped 0; count of bases not matched to a gene: 8. The chain's CDR3 is CASSIPPTSDSYNEQFF. For the CDR3, the DNA is TGTGCCAGTAGTATTCCCCCAACTAGCGACTCCTACAATGAGCAGTTCTTC. The full variable domain, completed using reference TRBV19 and TRBJ2-1, is DGGITQSPKYLFRKEGQNVTLSCEQNLNHDAMYWYRQDPGQGLRLIYYSQIVNDFQKGDIAEGYSVSREKKESFPLTVTSAQKNPTAFYLCASSIPPTSDSYNEQFFGPGTRLTVL.

The rearrangement uses TRBV6-1 and TRBJ2-4; D ambiguous. Trimming took 0 bases from V and 0 from J, leaving 6 bases between them. CDR1 and CDR2 from the germline V gene are MNHNS and SASEGT. The CDR3 sequence is 15 residues long. CDR3 protein: CASSEAALAKNIQYF. The CDR3 DNA sequence: TGTGCCAGCAGTGAAGCCGCGCTAGCCAAAAACATTCAGTACTTC.